The clone carrying this T cell receptor (beta chain) was found many times. Its antigen is unknown. The V gene's germline CDR1 is LNHDA and CDR2 SQIVND (reference sequence). The ends were cut back, 1 base at V and 0 bases at J, with 13 bases in the middle. This CDR3 has 16 residues. TCRdb re-analysed the reads in MiXCR, keeping a single row per CDR3 protein. The repertoire holds 800,000 to 950,000 distinct CDR3 sequences, with about 31% as singletons. This entry comes from a study of T cell repertoires in cytomegalovirus infection. Study at large: A matching HLA type, together with CMV infection, was signaled by public TCR beta signatures.

Whole-study results and caveats: Across the ex vivo response, the dominant clonotypes were HLA-C-restricted CMV-specific TCR beta clonotypes.

This specimen consisted of cultured CD8+ T cells from PBMCs, obtained from culture after CMV antigen stimulation. This TCR came from a human donor in good health (CMV status not recorded). Some clones in this sample may be carry-over from other donors' samples. The genes are TRBV19 and TRBJ2-7; no reliable D call. CDR3 in amino acids: CASSIGIRSSSYEQYF. The CDR3 DNA reads as TGTGCCAGTAGTATAGGTATCCGTTCGAGCTCCTACGAGCAGTACTTC.